The rows below give T cell receptor beta chains drawn from one sample of a study of T cells in Graves' hyperthyroidism and ophthalmopathy. Via MiXCR, TCRdb re-called the multiplex PCR reads, giving one row per CDR3 protein. The data contain around 520,000 distinct CDR3 sequences, 13% to 15% of them seen just once; the ten biggest clones take up 17%. Sequenced material: blood. These receptors were obtained from a young woman with Graves' hyperthyroidism. Both conserved end residues are part of each CDR3.

V gene,CDR3 protein
TRBV20-1,CSAPPPGTDTQYF
TRBV2,CASSVRDRESGNTIYF
TRBV12-3/TRBV12-4,CASILAGGPGEQYF
TRBV4-1,CASSQEVAGTGDEKLFF
TRBV18,CASSPPYRGLDYGYTF
TRBV7-9,CASSLDRAKANYGYTF
TRBV20-1,CSARAAPGLYGYTF
TRBV29-1,CSVRGAPGNTIYF
TRBV9,CASAPSGPSYEQYF
TRBV27,CASSWGGTDTQYF
TRBV5-5,CASSLDMVPLNQPQHF
TRBV5-1,CASGTGGSTYNEQFF
TRBV6-5,CASSYGTSYDEQYF
TRBV7-3,CASSSHPRGDGGYTF
TRBV12-3/TRBV12-4,CASSFGGLGGYTF
TRBV3-1,CASSQVMESEQFF
TRBV11-3,CASSRGTRKEDTQYF
TRBV4-1,CASSHRSGSAFYEQYF
TRBV20-1,CSVPALLGGGGSLNEQFF
TRBV10-2,CASSEEAYNEQFF
TRBV6-2/TRBV6-3,CASSYLSRDRNQPQHF
TRBV6-1,CASSEVRRGRPDTQYF
TRBV5-6,CASSLFGTSVANEQFF
TRBV19,CASSPVPGGAFF
TRBV20-1,CSARGLAGPQETQYF
TRBV29-1,CSTTGSGANVLTF
TRBV7-2,CASSFNGGTTYNEQFF
TRBV19,CASSAREDEKLFF
TRBV12-3/TRBV12-4,CASSVRTSGTGELFF
TRBV7-8,CASSPDGASGRVGAKNIQYF
TRBV6-5,CASSYEGRGYTF
TRBV3-1,CASSPPGSGAADTQYF
TRBV12-3/TRBV12-4,CASSFQPLAQFF
TRBV7-6,CASSSGTASSYTF
TRBV15,CATSRDTPGELFF
TRBV28,CASSPRGYEQYF
TRBV6-1,CASRPGTGDQFF
TRBV5-5,CASSLAQGIGGYTF
TRBV4-2,CASSQATSGSINTGELFF
TRBV11-1,CASSRDRIATNEKLFF